Listed below are T cell receptor beta chains from one sample, sequenced in a study of blood T cell repertoires in COVID-19. Method: immunoSEQ multiplex PCR; TCRdb's copy keeps in-frame clones and lacks some. In the table there are roughly 65,000 clones, more than 75% of which are singletons. Sequencing input: peripheral blood. The receptors stem from a man in his 60s with acute or convalescent COVID-19. The CDR3 runs from the conserved cysteine through the conserved F or W. A D gene is named only where the DNA matches it firmly. A row's size may be missing; if present it is once, few, many or a size class.

TRBV3-1/TRBV3-2,TRBD2,once,TRBJ2-3,CASSPRSPGLASADTQYF,TGTGCCAGCAGCCCCCGCTCGCCGGGACTAGCGTCCGCAGATACGCAGTATTTT
TRBV30,-,-,TRBJ1-1,CAWSMGGVAFF,TGTGCCTGGAGTATGGGGGGTGTAGCTTTCTTT
TRBV9,TRBD2,-,TRBJ2-1,CASRALAGGPGSQFF,TGTGCCAGCAGGGCACTAGCGGGGGGGCCCGGATCCCAGTTCTTC
TRBV6-6,-,once,TRBJ1-2,CASSYPDNYGYTF,TGTGCCAGCAGTTACCCAGATAACTATGGCTACACCTTC
TRBV5-8,-,-,TRBJ1-5,CASSLNRAPQPQHF,TGTGCCAGCAGCTTGAACAGGGCACCTCAGCCCCAGCATTTT
TRBV19,-,-,TRBJ1-1,CASSSRTRSQSTEAFF,TGTGCCAGTAGTTCAAGGACACGTAGTCAGTCCACTGAAGCTTTCTTT
TRBV6-6,TRBD1,-,TRBJ2-2,CASNRAGTANTGELFF,TGTGCCAGCAATCGAGCCGGGACAGCGAACACCGGGGAGCTGTTTTTT
TRBV27,-,-,TRBJ2-2,CASSLAQTNTGELFF,TGTGCCAGCAGTTTGGCACAGACGAACACCGGGGAGCTGTTTTTT
TRBV7-9,TRBD2,-,TRBJ2-3,CASSSTSGGRSDTQYF,TGTGCCAGCAGCTCGACTAGCGGGGGTCGCAGCGATACGCAGTATTTT
TRBV7-8,TRBD1,-,TRBJ1-2,CASSPRTGLPNYGYTF,TGTGCCAGCAGCCCGAGGACAGGCCTACCTAACTATGGCTACACCTTC
TRBV7-9,-,-,TRBJ2-5,CAGGHQETQYF,TGTGCCGGGGGACATCAGGAGACCCAGTACTTC
TRBV18,TRBD1,once,TRBJ1-2,CASSLGTGDYGYTF,TGTGCCAGCTCCCTGGGGACAGGGGACTATGGCTACACCTTC
TRBV5-4,TRBD2,-,TRBJ2-3,CASRLAGGLADTQYF,TGTGCCAGCAGGCTAGCGGGGGGGCTCGCAGATACGCAGTATTTT
TRBV6-2/TRBV6-3,-,-,TRBJ2-3,CASSYIIGTDTQYF,TGTGCCAGCAGTTACATAATCGGCACAGATACGCAGTATTTT
TRBV3-1/TRBV3-2,TRBD1,-,TRBJ1-4,CASSQGDRGRTNEKLFF,TGTGCCAGCAGCCAAGGCGACAGGGGGCGGACTAATGAAAAACTGTTTTTT
TRBV19,TRBD2,-,TRBJ2-7,CASSTGLGDYEQYF,TGTGCCAGTAGTACGGGACTAGGAGACTACGAGCAGTACTTC
TRBV20-1,TRBD1,-,TRBJ1-2,CSASSGTDYGYTF,TGCAGTGCTAGTTCCGGGACAGACTATGGCTACACCTTC
TRBV6-5,-,-,TRBJ2-3,CASSYRQVTDTQYF,TGTGCCAGCAGTTACAGACAGGTCACAGATACGCAGTATTTT
TRBV5-6,-,-,TRBJ1-1,CASSPGGPTEAFF,TGTGCCAGCAGCCCGGGGGGGCCCACTGAAGCTTTCTTT
TRBV12-3/TRBV12-4,-,-,TRBJ1-1,CASSHYEDTEAFF,TGTGCCAGCAGCCACTACGAGGACACTGAAGCTTTCTTT
TRBV7-8,TRBD1,-,TRBJ1-1,CASSLVRSGTGGSSTMNTEAFF,TGTGCCAGCAGCTTAGTTAGATCCGGGACAGGGGGCTCATCAACTATGAACACTGAAGCTTTCTTT
TRBV2,-,-,TRBJ2-7,CAIGRGQGVGEQYF,TGTGCCATCGGGAGGGGACAGGGAGTAGGGGAGCAGTACTTC